This T cell receptor beta chain originates from a study of resident and recirculating memory T cells in vitiligo. Study-level information: Each patient gave two lesional and two nonlesional epidermal shave biopsies, plus PBMCs. Study findings and constraints: Non-conserved TCRs across sites and patients suggested distinct clones per lesion.

Germline CDR1 and CDR2: SGHAT and FQNNGV. The V end was cut by 4 bases, the J end by 4 bases, with 11 bases between. The CDR3 extends over 13 amino acids. On this clone: Its antigen is not known.

Stable vitiligo meant no lesion change over the previous 6 months. Method: immunoSEQ multiplex PCR; TCRdb's copy keeps in-frame clones and lacks some. The data show 75,000 to 85,000 clones, 92% seen once. This clonotype originated in a male donor with vitiligo. The rearrangement links TRBV11-2 to TRBJ2-7; D unresolved. Sequences were obtained from blood. CDR3 region: CASSSRLIYEQYF. CDR3 nucleotides: TGTGCCAGCAGCTCACGACTCATTTACGAGCAGTACTTC.